Below, one T cell receptor beta chain is given with its context. The table came from immunoSEQ multiplex PCR; TCRdb's copy has only in-frame clones and leaves some out. Of over 200,000 clones in the sample, 86% are singletons; the top ten hold 2% to 2.5%. This entry belongs to a study of blood T cell repertoires in COVID-19. Trimming removed 4 bases at V and 3 bases at J, with 10 bases between. The CDR3 extends over 13 amino acids. The germline V gene has CDR1 MRHNA and CDR2 SNTAGT. Sequences were obtained from peripheral blood. The chain links TRBV6-4 to TRBJ2-7, with TRBD2 as a possible D gene (6 bases). This TCR was recovered from a young man who had recovered from COVID-19. The CDR3 DNA reads as TGTGCCAGCAGTGGGGCCGGGGGCTACGAGCAGTACTTC. This codes for CASSGAGGYEQYF.